This T cell receptor (beta chain) was found in a study of Graves' ophthalmopathy and Graves' hyperthyroidism. Hyperthyroidism patients, aged 18 to 65, were newly diagnosed, under 2 months' duration. None of the included patients had other autoimmune diseases, uncontrolled infections, pregnancy or lactation, as these led to exclusion. The TCR beta CDR3 regions underwent amplification from RNA transcripts. Following a first-round RT-PCR that used HTBI primers, a second-round multiplex PCR was carried out. TCRdb itself ran the multiplex PCR reads through MiXCR, one entry per CDR3 protein. The sample holds 1 million to 1.3 million distinct CDR3 sequences, about 40% seen once. The CDR3 runs 13 residues. The germline V gene has CDR1 SNHLY and CDR2 FYNNEI. Study-level findings and limits: Ophthalmopathy progression prediction by the model yielded a sensitivity of approximately 71% and a specificity of roughly 74%. Most expanded clonotypes in thyroid above 0.001 frequency also showed up in blood.

Notes on this clonotype: Its antigen remains unidentified.

V usage is TRBV2 and J usage is TRBJ2-7, with TRBD1 matching 9 bases. This TCR derives from an adult man with Graves' hyperthyroidism. The source material was peripheral blood or thyroid tissue (not recorded which). CDR3 DNA sequence: TGTGCTCGGCCGGGACAGGGCGGGTACGAGCAGTACTTC. It translates to CARPGQGGYEQYF.